What follows describes a single T cell receptor (beta chain). Assay used: immunoSEQ multiplex PCR; TCRdb lists only in-frame clones, some missing. This table holds approximately 190,000 clones, around 80% found once. CDR3 length equals 12 residues. V lost 1 base, J lost 4 bases, and 8 bases lay in between. Per germline, CDR1 GTSNPN and CDR2 SVGIG (reference sequence). These data come from a study of blood T cell repertoires in COVID-19. Across the whole study: From T cells, B-cell-depleted T cells, or PBMCs came the material, which was cDNA or gDNA.

This sequence joins TRBV30 and TRBJ2-7; the D is unclear. The sequence came from a human donor in a cohort sampled during active COVID-19. The sample taken for sequencing was peripheral blood. Here the CDR3 reads CAWSGGEYEQYF. As DNA, the CDR3 is TGTGCCTGGAGTGGAGGAGAGTACGAGCAGTACTTC.